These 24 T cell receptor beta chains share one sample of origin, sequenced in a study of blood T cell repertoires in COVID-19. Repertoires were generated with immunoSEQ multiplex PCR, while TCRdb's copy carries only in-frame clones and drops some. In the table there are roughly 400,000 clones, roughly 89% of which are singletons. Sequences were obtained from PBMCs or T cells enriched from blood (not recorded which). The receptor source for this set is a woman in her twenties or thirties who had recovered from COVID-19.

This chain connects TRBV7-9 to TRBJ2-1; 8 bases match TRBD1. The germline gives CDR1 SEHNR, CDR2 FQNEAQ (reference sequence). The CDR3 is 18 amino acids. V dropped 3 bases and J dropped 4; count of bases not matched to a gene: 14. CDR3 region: CASSLIRGGTGFYNEQFF. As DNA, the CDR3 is TGTGCCAGCAGCTTGATACGGGGTGGGACAGGTTTTTACAATGAGCAGTTCTTC.

Here the CDR3 reads CASSQAPGRYGYTF. DNA of the CDR3: TGTGCCAGCAGCCAAGCCCCAGGCAGATATGGCTACACCTTC. The chain links TRBV14 to TRBJ1-2, with D hard to call. V was trimmed by 1 base and J by 5 bases, leaving 11 bases between them. Germline assignment: CDR1 SGHDN and CDR2 FVKESK. This CDR3 is built from 14 residues.

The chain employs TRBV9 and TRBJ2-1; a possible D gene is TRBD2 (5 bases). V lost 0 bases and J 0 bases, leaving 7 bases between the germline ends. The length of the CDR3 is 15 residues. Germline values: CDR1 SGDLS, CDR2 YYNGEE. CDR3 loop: CASSVEGVSYNEQFF. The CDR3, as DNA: TGTGCCAGCAGCGTAGAGGGAGTCTCCTACAATGAGCAGTTCTTC.

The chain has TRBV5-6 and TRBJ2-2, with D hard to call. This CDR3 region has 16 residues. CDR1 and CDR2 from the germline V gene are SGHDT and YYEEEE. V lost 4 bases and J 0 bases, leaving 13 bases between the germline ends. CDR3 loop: CASSHLLHTNTGELFF. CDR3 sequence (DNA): TGTGCCAGCAGCCACCTCCTCCACACGAACACCGGGGAGCTGTTTTTT.

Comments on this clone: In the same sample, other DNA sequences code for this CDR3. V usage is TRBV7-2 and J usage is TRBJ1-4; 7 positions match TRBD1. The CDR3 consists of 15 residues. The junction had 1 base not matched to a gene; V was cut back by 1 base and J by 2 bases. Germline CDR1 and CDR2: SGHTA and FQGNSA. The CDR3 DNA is TGTGCCAGCAGCTTAGACAGGGGTACTAATGAAAAACTGTTTTTT. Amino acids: CASSLDRGTNEKLFF.

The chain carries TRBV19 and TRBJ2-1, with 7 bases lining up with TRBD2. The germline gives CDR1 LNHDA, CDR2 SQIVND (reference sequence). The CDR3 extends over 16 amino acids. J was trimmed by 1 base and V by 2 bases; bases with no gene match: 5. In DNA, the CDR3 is TGTGCCAGTAGTATACGGCGGGAGCGGTCCTACAATGAGCAGTTCTTC. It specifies CASSIRRERSYNEQFF.

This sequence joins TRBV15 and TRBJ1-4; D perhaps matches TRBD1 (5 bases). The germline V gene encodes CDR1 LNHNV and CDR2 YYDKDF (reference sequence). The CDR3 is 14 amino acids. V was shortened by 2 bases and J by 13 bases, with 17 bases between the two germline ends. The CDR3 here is CATSRSLEGYLLFF. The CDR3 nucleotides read TGTGCCACCAGCAGATCCCTGGAGGGGTATCTACTGTTTTTT.

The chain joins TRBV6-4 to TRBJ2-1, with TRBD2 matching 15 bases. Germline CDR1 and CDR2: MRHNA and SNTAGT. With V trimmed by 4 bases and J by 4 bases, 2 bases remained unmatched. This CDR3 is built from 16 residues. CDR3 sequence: CASSAGLAGGYNEQFF. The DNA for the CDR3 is TGTGCCAGCAGTGCCGGACTAGCGGGAGGGTACAATGAGCAGTTCTTC.

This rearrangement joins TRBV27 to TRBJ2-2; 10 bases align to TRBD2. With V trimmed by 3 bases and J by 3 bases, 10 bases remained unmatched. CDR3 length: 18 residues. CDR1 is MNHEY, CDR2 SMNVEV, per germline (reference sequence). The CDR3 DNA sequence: TGTGCCAGCAGTTTCCAATCGCTAGCGGGGGTGGACACCGGGGAGCTGTTTTTT. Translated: CASSFQSLAGVDTGELFF.

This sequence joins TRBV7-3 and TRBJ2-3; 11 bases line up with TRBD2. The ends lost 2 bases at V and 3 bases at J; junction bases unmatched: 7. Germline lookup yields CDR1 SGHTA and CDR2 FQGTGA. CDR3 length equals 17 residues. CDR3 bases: TGTGCCAGCAGCTTAGATGTACTAGCGGGAGCGACAGATACGCAGTATTTT. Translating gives CASSLDVLAGATDTQYF.

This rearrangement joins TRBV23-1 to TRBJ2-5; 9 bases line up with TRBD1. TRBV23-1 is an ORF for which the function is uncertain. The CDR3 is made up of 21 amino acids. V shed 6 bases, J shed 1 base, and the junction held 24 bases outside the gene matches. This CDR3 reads CASSQRSGTGPRVGLQETQYF. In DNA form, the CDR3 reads TGCGCCAGCAGCCAGAGATCCGGGACAGGGCCCCGTGTTGGCCTCCAAGAGACCCAGTACTTC.

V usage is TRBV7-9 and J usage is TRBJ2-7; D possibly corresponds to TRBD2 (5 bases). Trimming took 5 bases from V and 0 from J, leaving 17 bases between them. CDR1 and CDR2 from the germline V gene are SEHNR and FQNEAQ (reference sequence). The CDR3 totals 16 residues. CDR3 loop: CASSPQSGKSSYEQYF. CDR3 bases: TGTGCCAGCAGCCCCCAATCCGGGAAAAGCTCCTACGAGCAGTACTTC.

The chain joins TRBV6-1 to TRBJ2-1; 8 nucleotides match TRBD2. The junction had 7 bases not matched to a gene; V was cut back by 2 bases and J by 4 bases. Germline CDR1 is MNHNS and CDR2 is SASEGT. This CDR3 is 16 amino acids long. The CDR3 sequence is CASSEYSTSEYNEQFF. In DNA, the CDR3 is TGTGCCAGCAGTGAATATTCGACTAGCGAGTACAATGAGCAGTTCTTC.

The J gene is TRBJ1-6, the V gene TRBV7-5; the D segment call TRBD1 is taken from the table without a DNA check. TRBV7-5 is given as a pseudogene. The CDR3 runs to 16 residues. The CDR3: CARTGDGGQYNSPLHF. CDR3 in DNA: TGTGCCAGAACCGGAGACGGGGGACAGTATAATTCACCCCTCCACTTT.

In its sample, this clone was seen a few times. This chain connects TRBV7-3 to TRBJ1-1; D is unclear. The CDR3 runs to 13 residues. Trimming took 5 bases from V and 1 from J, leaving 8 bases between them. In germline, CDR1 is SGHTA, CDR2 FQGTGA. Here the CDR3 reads CASSAAGNTEAFF. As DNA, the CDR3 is TGTGCCAGCAGCGCCGCGGGGAACACTGAAGCTTTCTTT. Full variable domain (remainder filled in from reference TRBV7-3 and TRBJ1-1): GAGVSQTPSNKVTEKGKYVELRCDPISGHTALYWYRQSLGQGPEFLIYFQGTGAADDSGLPNDRFFAVRPEGSVSTLKIQRTERGDSAVYLCASSAAGNTEAFFGQGTRLTVV.

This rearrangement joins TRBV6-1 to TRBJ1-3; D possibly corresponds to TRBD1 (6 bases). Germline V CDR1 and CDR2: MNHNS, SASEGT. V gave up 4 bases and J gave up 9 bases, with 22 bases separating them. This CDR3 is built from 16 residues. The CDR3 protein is CASSAQPGQRSTTIYF. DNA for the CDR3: TGTGCCAGCAGTGCCCAGCCGGGACAACGCTCGACCACCATATATTTT.

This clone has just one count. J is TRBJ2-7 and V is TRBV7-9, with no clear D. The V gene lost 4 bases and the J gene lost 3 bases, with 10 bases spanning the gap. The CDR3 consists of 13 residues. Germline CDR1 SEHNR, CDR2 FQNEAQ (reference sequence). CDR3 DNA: TGTGCCAGCAGCTCCCCTCTGTACTACGAGCAGTACTTC. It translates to CASSSPLYYEQYF.

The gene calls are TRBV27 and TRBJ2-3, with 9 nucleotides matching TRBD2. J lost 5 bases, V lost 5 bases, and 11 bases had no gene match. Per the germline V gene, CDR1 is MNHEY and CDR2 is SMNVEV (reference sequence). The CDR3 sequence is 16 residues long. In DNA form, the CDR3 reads TGTGCCAGCAGTGCCGGGACTAGCTGGGGAGGAGATACGCAGTATTTT. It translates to CASSAGTSWGGDTQYF.

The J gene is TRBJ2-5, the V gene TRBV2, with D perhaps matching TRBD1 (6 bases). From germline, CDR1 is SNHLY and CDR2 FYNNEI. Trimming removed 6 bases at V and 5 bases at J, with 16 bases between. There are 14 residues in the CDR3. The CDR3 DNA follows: TGTGCCAGCAGGGGTGGGACATTTGAGGAGACCCAGTACTTC. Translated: CASRGGTFEETQYF.

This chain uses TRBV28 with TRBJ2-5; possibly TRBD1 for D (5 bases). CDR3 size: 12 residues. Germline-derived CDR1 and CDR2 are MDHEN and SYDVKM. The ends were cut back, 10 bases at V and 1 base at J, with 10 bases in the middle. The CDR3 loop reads CATSGSQETQYF. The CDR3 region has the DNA TGTGCCACCTCAGGGTCCCAAGAGACCCAGTACTTC. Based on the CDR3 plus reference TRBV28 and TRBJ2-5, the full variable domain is DVKVTQSSRYLVKRTGEKVFLECVQDMDHENMFWYRQDPGLGLRLIYFSYDVKMKEKGDIPEGYSVSREKKERFSLILESASTNQTSMYLCATSGSQETQYFGPGTRLLVL.

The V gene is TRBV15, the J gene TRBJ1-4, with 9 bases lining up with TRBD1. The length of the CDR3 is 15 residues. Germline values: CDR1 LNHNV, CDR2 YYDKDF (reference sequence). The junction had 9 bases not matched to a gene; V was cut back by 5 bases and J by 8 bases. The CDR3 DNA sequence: TGTGCCACCAGCGCACGAACAGGGGGCGAGGAAAAACTGTTTTTT. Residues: CATSARTGGEEKLFF.

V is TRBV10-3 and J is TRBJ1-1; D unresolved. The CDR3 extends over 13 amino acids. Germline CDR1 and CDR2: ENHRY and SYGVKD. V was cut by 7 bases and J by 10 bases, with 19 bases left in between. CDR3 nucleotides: TGTGCCATCACACCAGAAGCATTTGAGGGAGCTTTCTTT. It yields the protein CAITPEAFEGAFF.

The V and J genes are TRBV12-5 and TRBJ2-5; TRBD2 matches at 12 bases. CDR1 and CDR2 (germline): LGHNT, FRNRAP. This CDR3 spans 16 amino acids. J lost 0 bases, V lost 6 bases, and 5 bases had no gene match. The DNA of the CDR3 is TGTGCTAGTGGCAAAGGACTAGCGGGGAACCAAGAGACCCAGTACTTC. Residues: CASGKGLAGNQETQYF.

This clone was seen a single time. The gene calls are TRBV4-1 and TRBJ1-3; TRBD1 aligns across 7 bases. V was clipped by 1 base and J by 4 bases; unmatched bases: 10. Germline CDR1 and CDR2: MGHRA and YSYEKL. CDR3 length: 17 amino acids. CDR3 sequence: CASSQVEGASYGNTIYF. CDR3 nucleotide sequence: TGCGCCAGCAGCCAAGTGGAGGGGGCGAGCTACGGAAACACCATATATTTT.